The 26 T cell receptor beta chains below were found in one sample sequenced in a study of blood T cells in healthy people across ages. Combining a sample-barcoded 5' primer with a J-beta primer mix, a second PCR ran for roughly 7 to 11 cycles. One entry per CDR3 protein results from TCRdb running MiXCR on the 5' RACE reads. Counted here are hundreds of thousands of distinct CDR3 sequences, roughly 32% occurring once; the ten biggest clones make up roughly 15%. What was sequenced was blood. The receptors here all came from a woman over 75 in good health.

As to this clonotype: A clone one base away is much larger, so this may be a read error. The chain joins TRBV9 to TRBJ2-3, with D possibly TRBD1 on 5 matching bases. Germline-derived CDR1 and CDR2 are SGDLS and YYNGEE. There are 14 residues in the CDR3. CDR3 nucleotides: TGTGCCAGCAGCTTTCGTCCGGACACAGGTACGCAGTATTTT. This codes for CASSFRPDTGTQYF.

The chain combines TRBV7-2 with TRBJ2-7; 9 bases are shared with TRBD1. The germline V gene has CDR1 SGHTA and CDR2 FQGNSA. CDR3 length: 13 amino acids. The V segment lost 6 bases and the J segment 6 bases; nucleotides outside the gene matches: 6. CDR3 nucleotide sequence: TGTGCCAGCAGTCAGACAGGGGGTCTCGAGCAGTACTTC. Protein product: CASSQTGGLEQYF.

The CDR3 spells CASRAGGRGGNEQYF. The CDR3 bases are TGTGCCAGCAGGGCCGGAGGGCGGGGGGGCAATGAGCAGTACTTC. This chain links TRBV2 with TRBJ2-5; 9 nucleotides align to TRBD2. Germline CDR1 is SNHLY and CDR2 is FYNNEI. This CDR3 region has 15 residues. The V and J ends lost 6 bases and 11 bases, in that order; junction bases with no gene match: 16.

The chain recombines TRBV4-2 with TRBJ2-7; 9 bases map to TRBD1. This CDR3 has 14 amino acids. V shed 4 bases, J shed 2 bases, and the junction held 3 bases outside the gene matches. From germline, CDR1 is LGHNA and CDR2 YNFKEQ. The CDR3 nucleotides are TGTGCCAGCAGCCGACGGGACAGGGCCTACGAGCAGTACTTC. It translates to CASSRRDRAYEQYF.

This clonotype was picked up many times. This chain connects TRBV29-1 to TRBJ1-2; TRBD1 aligns across 10 bases. Germline loops: CDR1 SQVTM, CDR2 ANQGSEA. J was trimmed by 4 bases and V by 5 bases; bases with no gene match: 13. The CDR3 has 16 residues. The CDR3 loop reads CSVYPMGQGMFYGYTF. CDR3 bases: TGCAGCGTTTACCCAATGGGACAGGGGATGTTCTATGGCTACACCTTC. The full variable domain, with the rest looked up from reference TRBV29-1 and TRBJ1-2, is SAVISQKPSRDICQRGTSLTIQCQVDSQVTMMFWYRQQPGQSLTLIATANQGSEATYESGFVIDKFPISRPNLTFSTLTVSNMSPEDSSIYLCSVYPMGQGMFYGYTFGSGTRLTVV.

The chain is built from TRBV6-6 and TRBJ1-4; D remains ambiguous. V was cut by 6 bases and J by 5 bases, with 13 bases left in between. Germline CDR1 is MNHNY and CDR2 is SVGAGI (reference sequence). This CDR3 has 14 residues. The CDR3 reads CASSTRGLNEKLFF. CDR3 DNA: TGTGCCAGCAGCACCAGAGGTTTGAATGAAAAACTGTTTTTT.

This clonotype was detected ten times or more. The chain is built from TRBV21-1 and TRBJ2-5; the listed D gene, TRBD1, was not tested against the DNA. TRBV21-1 is labeled a pseudogene. This CDR3 spans 14 amino acids. CDR3 in DNA: TGTGCCAGCACCAGGAACAGGGAACAAGAGACCCAGTACTTC. This translates into CASTRNREQETQYF.

This clonotype was seen ten or more times. The V and J genes are TRBV10-3 and TRBJ1-2; the match to TRBD1 covers 12 bases. Germline V gene lookup returns CDR1 ENHRY and CDR2 SYGVKD. This CDR3 spans 14 amino acids. The V and J ends lost 6 bases and 8 bases, in that order; junction bases with no gene match: 7. The CDR3 coding sequence is TGTGCCATCAGGGGGGACAGGGGGCTTGGAGGCTACACCTTC. This codes for CAIRGDRGLGGYTF.

The chain carries TRBV7-2 and TRBJ2-7, with D possibly being TRBD1 (5 bases). The V end lost 3 bases, the J end lost 2 bases, and 20 bases lay between the germline ends. The length of the CDR3 is 17 residues. Germline loops: CDR1 SGHTA, CDR2 FQGNSA. The CDR3 DNA reads TGTGCCAGCAGCTTCCTAGGGGCCCAGGTCAGTCCCTACGAGCAGTACTTC. It translates to CASSFLGAQVSPYEQYF.

The J gene is TRBJ2-5, the V gene TRBV7-3; the D gene is possibly TRBD2 (6 bases). The germline V gene encodes CDR1 SGHTA and CDR2 FQGTGA. The length of the CDR3 is 15 residues. The ends were cut back, 10 bases at V and 5 bases at J, with 23 bases in the middle. The CDR3, as DNA: TGTGCCATCCTGGACGGAGGGCCCCTCTGTGAGACCCAGTACTTC. Residues: CAILDGGPLCETQYF.

This clonotype was seen many times. The CDR3: CASSHIGTETQYF. The DNA for the CDR3 is TGTGCCAGCAGCCATATCGGGACGGAGACCCAGTACTTC. V gene TRBV3-1 combines with J gene TRBJ2-5, with D perhaps TRBD1 or TRBD2 (5 bases each). Trimming removed 3 bases at V and 5 bases at J, with 10 bases between. CDR1 is LGHDT and CDR2 is YNNKEL in the germline V gene (reference sequence). The CDR3 sequence is 13 residues long.

This clonotype was seen ten or more times. The chain couples TRBV5-6 to TRBJ2-7; no clear D. Per germline, CDR1 SGHDT and CDR2 YYEEEE. Between the trimmed V and J ends, which lost 5 bases and 6 bases, there was a span of 24 bases. This CDR3 spans 16 amino acids. CDR3 in amino acids: CASSLFRSQPGREQYF. CDR3 sequence (DNA): TGTGCCAGCAGTTTATTTCGTTCTCAACCGGGTCGCGAGCAGTACTTC. The variable domain in full, completed from reference TRBV5-6 and TRBJ2-7, reads DAGVTQSPTHLIKTRGQQVTLRCSPKSGHDTVSWYQQALGQGPQFIFQYYEEEERQRGNFPDRFSGHQFPNYSSELNVNALLLGDSALYLCASSLFRSQPGREQYFGPGTRLTVT.

About this clonotype: It may be a read error: a sequence one base away is much more abundant. This chain joins TRBV12-3 or TRBV12-4 and TRBJ1-5, with D hard to call. The CDR3 sequence is 15 residues long. Trimming shortened V by 2 bases and J by 3 bases, and 11 bases separated the two germline ends. The CDR3 loop is CASSLSSGNNQPQHF. The CDR3 DNA reads TGTGCCAGCAGTTTATCCAGTGGGAACAATCAGCCCCAGCATTTT.

This clonotype was found many times. This rearrangement joins TRBV7-2 to TRBJ1-2; 10 positions match TRBD1. Germline V gives CDR1 SGHTA, CDR2 FQGNSA. The CDR3 has 20 amino acids. The ends lost 5 bases at V and 6 bases at J; junction bases unmatched: 24. CDR3 in amino acids: CASSPTLWEDRGSGANGYTF. For the CDR3, the DNA is TGTGCCAGCAGCCCTACCTTGTGGGAGGACAGGGGGAGTGGGGCTAATGGCTACACCTTC.

Regarding this clonotype: A read error is possible here, since a much larger clone lies one base away. The chain joins TRBV30 to TRBJ2-3; the D gene could be TRBD1 or TRBD2 (5 bases each). Germline V lookup: CDR1 GTSNPN, CDR2 SVGIG (reference sequence). The CDR3 length is 14 residues. CDR3 bases: TGTACCTGGAGAGAGGGGTTGAGGGCAGATACGCAGTATTTT. Translation gives CTWREGLRADTQYF.

This clonotype was seen more than once but under ten times. The chain is built from TRBV6-2 or TRBV6-3 and TRBJ1-6; D uncertain. Per the germline V gene, CDR1 is MNHEY and CDR2 is SVGEGT. V was cut by 4 bases and J by 15 bases, with 10 bases left in between. The CDR3 has 11 amino acids. In DNA form, the CDR3 reads TGTGCCAGCAGTTTGGGCCTAGACCTCCACTTT. It specifies CASSLGLDLHF.

The gene calls are TRBV20-1 and TRBJ2-1, with 8 bases that match TRBD2. With 6 bases clipped from V and 0 bases from J, the junction kept 4 bases outside the gene matches. The V gene's germline CDR1 is DFQATT and CDR2 SNEGSKA (reference sequence). This CDR3 is built from 14 residues. The CDR3: CSAAGGGSYNEQFF. The CDR3 DNA is TGCAGTGCGGCGGGGGGCGGCTCCTACAATGAGCAGTTCTTC.

This chain connects TRBV19 to TRBJ2-1, with TRBD1 matching over 7 bases. The J call may not be correct, given that the DNA end is closer to TRBJ2-7. CDR3 length: 14 amino acids. The germline V gene has CDR1 LNHDA and CDR2 SQIVND (reference sequence). DNA for the CDR3: TGTGCCAGTAGCACAAGTTACAGGGGCAATGAGCAGTACTTC. This gives the protein CASSTSYRGNEQYF.

The sample holds many counts of this clonotype. The chain is built from TRBV5-5 and TRBJ2-5; 16 nucleotides agree with TRBD2. Unmatched junction bases numbered 7, after V lost 0 bases and J lost 5 bases. This CDR3 is 18 amino acids long. Looked up from germline, CDR1 is SGHKS and CDR2 is YYEKEE (reference sequence). The chain's CDR3 is CASSLVGTSGGAVETQYF. The DNA of the CDR3 is TGTGCCAGCAGCTTGGTTGGGACTAGCGGGGGGGCCGTGGAGACCCAGTACTTC. Based on the CDR3 plus reference TRBV5-5 and TRBJ2-5, the full variable domain is DAGVTQSPTHLIKTRGQQVTLRCSPISGHKSVSWYQQVLGQGPQFIFQYYEKEERGRGNFPDRFSARQFPNYSSELNVNALLLGDSALYLCASSLVGTSGGAVETQYFGPGTRLLVL.

This clonotype was counted ten times or more. The CDR3 region has the DNA TGTGCCAGCAGTGGCCAAGGGGGACCTACGCAGTATTTT. Translation: CASSGQGGPTQYF. This rearrangement joins TRBV6-1 to TRBJ2-3; possibly TRBD1 for D (6 bases). V lost 4 bases and J 8 bases, leaving 13 bases between the germline ends. The CDR3 is 13 amino acids. Germline assignment: CDR1 MNHNS and CDR2 SASEGT.

This clonotype has a handful of counts. The V call is TRBV24-1, the J call TRBJ2-1, with a weak D call TRBD1 (6 bases). The V end lost 5 bases, the J end lost 5 bases, and 12 bases lay between the germline ends. The V gene's germline CDR1 is KGHDR and CDR2 SFDVKD. This CDR3 region has 14 residues. In DNA form, the CDR3 reads TGTGCCACCAGTGCTGGGGGCCACCACAATGAGCAGTTCTTC. Amino acid sequence: CATSAGGHHNEQFF.

This clonotype was seen a few times. The chain has TRBV20-1 and TRBJ2-5; no firm D call. The J call may be faulty, since TRBJ2-7 better matches the DNA end. This CDR3 has 15 residues. Germline loops: CDR1 DFQATT, CDR2 SNEGSKA (reference sequence). CDR3 protein: CSARGRDPAAREQYF. As DNA, the CDR3 is TGCAGTGCTAGAGGAAGAGATCCGGCAGCCCGCGAGCAGTACTTC.

Comments on this clonotype: Just one base apart from a much larger clone, this may be a read error. CDR3 amino acids: CASSPGALVSSYNEQYF. In DNA form, the CDR3 reads TGTGCCAGCAGCCCCGGGGCACTAGTTAGCTCCTACAATGAGCAGTACTTC. The V and J genes are TRBV7-3 and TRBJ2-1, with D perhaps being TRBD1 or TRBD2 (5 bases each). With the DNA end fitting TRBJ2-7 better, the J assignment may be wrong. This CDR3 spans 17 amino acids. CDR1 and CDR2 (germline): SGHTA, FQGTGA.

This clonotype was counted ten times or more. CDR3 sequence: CASSLSRGQVYYGYTF. CDR3 nucleotide sequence: TGTGCCAGCAGTTTGTCACGCGGACAAGTATACTATGGCTACACCTTC. The gene calls are TRBV27 and TRBJ1-2, with D maybe TRBD1 (5 bases). V lost 3 bases, J lost 3 bases, and 17 bases lay in between. Per the germline V gene, CDR1 is MNHEY and CDR2 is SMNVEV (reference sequence). The CDR3 length is 16 residues.

This clonotype has ten or more counts. This chain links TRBV20-1 with TRBJ1-6; D remains ambiguous. The CDR3 contains 13 residues. Germline V gives CDR1 DFQATT, CDR2 SNEGSKA (reference sequence). The V gene lost 7 bases and the J gene lost 10 bases, with 17 bases spanning the gap. The CDR3 bases are TGCAGTGGCCGAAGGACTGCGGGATCACCCCTCCACTTT. Translating it yields CSGRRTAGSPLHF.

The sample holds many counts of this clonotype. The chain joins TRBV15 to TRBJ2-6; the match to TRBD2 covers 8 bases. Germline CDR1 and CDR2: LNHNV and YYDKDF (reference sequence). The CDR3 extends over 16 amino acids. V shed 3 bases and J 4 bases; nucleotides not matched to a gene: 5. The CDR3 DNA reads TGTGCCACCAGCAGTCGGGGGGGGACCGGGGCCAACGTCCTGACTTTC. This sequence encodes CATSSRGGTGANVLTF.